The 20 T cell receptor beta chains in this list originate from one sample, sequenced in a study of shared clonotypes between healthy human individuals. TCRdb keeps only in-frame clones here, not all; method: immunoSEQ multiplex PCR. Of roughly 2.5 million clones detected, around nine tenths appear once; the ten largest clones hold 0.13% to 0.15%. Sequences were obtained from naive CD4+ T cells sorted from blood. Subset denoted: CD45RA+ positively selected. The receptors were sampled from a man younger than 35 in good health.

This chain connects TRBV30 to TRBJ1-2; D call uncertain. The germline V and J ends were trimmed by 3 bases and 1 base, with 18 bases remaining between them. The CDR3 loop spans 16 amino acids. Germline-derived CDR1 and CDR2 are GTSNPN and SVGIG (reference sequence). The CDR3 reads CAWRGGVSGLNYGYTF. The CDR3 coding sequence is TGTGCCTGGAGAGGTGGAGTCAGTGGGCTTAACTATGGCTACACCTTC.

The chain links TRBV7-8 to TRBJ2-3; D unclear. Germline V CDR1 and CDR2: SGHVS, FQNEAQ. The germline V and J ends were trimmed by 4 bases and 4 bases, with 9 bases remaining between them. The CDR3 runs 13 residues. The CDR3: CASSYASPDTQYF. CDR3 DNA sequence: TGTGCCAGCAGCTACGCATCCCCAGATACGCAGTATTTT. The complete variable domain, with remaining parts taken from reference TRBV7-8 and TRBJ2-3, reads GAGVSQSPRYKVAKRGQDVALRCDPISGHVSLFWYQQALGQGPEFLTYFQNEAQLDKSGLPSDRFFAERPEGSVSTLKIQRTQQEDSAVYLCASSYASPDTQYFGPGTRLTVL.

V gene TRBV11-3 combines with J gene TRBJ2-7, with D unclear. The CDR3 is 11 amino acids. The germline V and J ends were trimmed by 2 bases and 4 bases, with 3 bases remaining between them. Germline V CDR1 and CDR2: SGHNT, YENEEA. The CDR3 reads CASSLIYEQYF. CDR3 DNA sequence: TGTGCCAGCAGCTTAATTTACGAGCAGTACTTC.

This clone was recorded once. The chain joins TRBV29-1 to TRBJ2-3; 9 bases fit TRBD2. The CDR3 length is 16 residues. Germline lookup yields CDR1 SQVTM and CDR2 ANQGSEA. Trimming at V came to 7 bases and at J to 2 bases, leaving 13 bases not matched to a gene. This CDR3 reads CSALAERGVVTDTQYF. CDR3 DNA: TGCAGCGCCCTCGCCGAGCGGGGGGTTGTCACAGATACGCAGTATTTT.

V gene TRBV30 combines with J gene TRBJ1-2; 11 bases match TRBD1. The V gene's germline CDR1 is GTSNPN and CDR2 SVGIG (reference sequence). CDR3 length: 15 amino acids. Trimming removed 0 bases from V and 4 bases from J; junction bases left unmatched: 4. The CDR3 loop reads CAWSVRTGGTYGYTF. For the CDR3, the DNA is TGTGCCTGGAGTGTACGGACAGGGGGCACCTATGGCTACACCTTC.

V gene TRBV5-1 combines with J gene TRBJ2-3; tentatively, D is TRBD2 (5 bases). Germline V gene data show CDR1 as SGHRS and CDR2 as YFSETQ. V lost 1 base and J lost 3, with 6 bases in between. This CDR3 comprises 13 residues. CDR3 DNA: TGCGCCAGCAGCTTGTGGGAGACAGATACGCAGTATTTT. This translates into CASSLWETDTQYF.

J is TRBJ2-1 and V is TRBV7-2, with 11 bases identical to TRBD2. Germline V gene sequence: CDR1 SGHTA, CDR2 FQGNSA. V was pared by 2 bases and J by 6 bases, with 3 bases of the junction left unmatched. CDR3 length: 15 residues. This CDR3 reads CASSLKLAGGNEQFF. The CDR3 coding sequence is TGTGCCAGCAGCTTAAAGCTAGCGGGAGGCAATGAGCAGTTCTTC.

This clone was picked up one time. The chain employs TRBV19 and TRBJ2-7; the match to TRBD1 covers 7 bases. Trimming removed 2 bases from V and 0 bases from J; junction bases left unmatched: 4. The CDR3 length is 15 residues. The germline V gene encodes CDR1 LNHDA and CDR2 SQIVND (reference sequence). This CDR3 reads CASSIPGQYSYEQYF. In DNA, the CDR3 is TGTGCCAGTAGTATACCGGGACAGTACTCCTACGAGCAGTACTTC.

The chain employs TRBV19 and TRBJ2-1; TRBD1 is a possible D gene (6 bases). Germline CDR1 reads LNHDA; CDR2 reads SQIVND (reference sequence). The CDR3 loop spans 13 amino acids. Trimming cost V 6 bases and J 10 bases, with 16 bases left between them. CDR3 DNA sequence: TGTGCCAGTAGCGGACAGTTGACGGGCGAGCAGTTCTTC. Translation gives CASSGQLTGEQFF.

V usage is TRBV7-8 and J usage is TRBJ1-2, with D unresolved. Per germline, CDR1 SGHVS and CDR2 FQNEAQ. V lost 3 bases to trimming and J lost 3 bases, with 14 bases between them. CDR3 size: 15 residues. In DNA, the CDR3 is TGTGCCAGCAGCTTCGGTTCCGTTCAGGACTATGGCTACACCTTC. This codes for CASSFGSVQDYGYTF.

V and J are TRBV6-6 and TRBJ2-3, with 9 bases that match TRBD2. From germline, CDR1 is MNHNY and CDR2 SVGAGI (reference sequence). This CDR3 spans 15 amino acids. After removal of 5 bases from V and 4 bases from J, the junction contained 7 bases not matched to a gene. CDR3 protein: CASSQRREGADTQYF. The DNA for the CDR3 is TGTGCCAGCAGTCAAAGGCGGGAGGGGGCAGATACGCAGTATTTT.

This chain connects TRBV2 to TRBJ1-3; D is ambiguous. Germline-derived CDR1 and CDR2 are SNHLY and FYNNEI. The CDR3 has 16 amino acids. The ends were cut back, 3 bases at V and 3 bases at J, with 15 bases in the middle. DNA of the CDR3: TGTGCCAGCAGTGATTACAGCCTCTCTCTTGGAAACACCATATATTTT. This encodes CASSDYSLSLGNTIYF.

The CDR3 sequence: CAISESKVEKLFF. CDR3 bases: TGTGCCATCAGTGAGTCGAAGGTTGAAAAACTGTTTTTT. The chain recombines TRBV10-3 with TRBJ1-4, with unresolved D. From germline, CDR1 is ENHRY and CDR2 SYGVKD. V lost 0 bases and J 7 bases, leaving 6 bases between the germline ends. The CDR3 is 13 residues long.

The gene calls are TRBV6-5 and TRBJ1-2, with no clear D. The CDR3 runs to 13 residues. Germline values: CDR1 MNHEY, CDR2 SVGAGI. The germline V and J ends were trimmed by 6 bases and 7 bases, with 15 bases remaining between them. The CDR3 DNA sequence: TGTGCCAGCAGCCTCGGGCTTAGCGTTGGCTACACCTTC. Its protein product is CASSLGLSVGYTF.

The V and J genes are TRBV5-5 and TRBJ2-7, with 7 bases fitting TRBD1. This CDR3 is built from 13 residues. Germline assignment: CDR1 SGHKS and CDR2 YYEKEE (reference sequence). The trim removed 0 bases at V and 7 bases at J, leaving 4 bases unmatched. Here the CDR3 DNA reads TGTGCCAGCAGCTTGGACAGGGGCAAGGAGCAGTACTTC. It codes for CASSLDRGKEQYF. Complete variable domain (other parts from reference TRBV5-5 and TRBJ2-7): DAGVTQSPTHLIKTRGQQVTLRCSPISGHKSVSWYQQVLGQGPQFIFQYYEKEERGRGNFPDRFSARQFPNYSSELNVNALLLGDSALYLCASSLDRGKEQYFGPGTRLTVT.

This chain links TRBV18 with TRBJ2-7; 9 nucleotides agree with TRBD2. The junction had 12 bases not matched to a gene; V was cut back by 3 bases and J by 3 bases. Germline V gene sequence: CDR1 KGHSH, CDR2 LQKENI. This CDR3 has 17 residues. CDR3: CASSPRTAGLASYEQYF. The CDR3 DNA reads as TGTGCCAGCTCACCTCGAACTGCCGGACTAGCGAGCTACGAGCAGTACTTC.

Only one count was recorded for this clone. This chain joins TRBV5-1 and TRBJ2-5, with D perhaps matching TRBD1 or TRBD2 (5 bases each). Germline V lookup: CDR1 SGHRS, CDR2 YFSETQ. The CDR3 spans 16 residues. The ends were cut back, 3 bases at V and 1 base at J, with 16 bases in the middle. CDR3 residues: CASSSGTRVGQETQYF. In DNA form, the CDR3 reads TGCGCCAGCAGCTCGGGGACCCGGGTGGGCCAAGAGACCCAGTACTTC. Combining the CDR3 with reference TRBV5-1 and TRBJ2-5 gives the whole variable domain KAGVTQTPRYLIKTRGQQVTLSCSPISGHRSVSWYQQTPGQGLQFLFEYFSETQRNKGNFPGRFSGRQFSNSRSEMNVSTLELGDSALYLCASSSGTRVGQETQYFGPGTRLLVL.

Written as DNA, the CDR3 is TGCGCCAGCAGTGAGTCTTCAGGTGACCCTTCCTACAATGAGCAGTTCTTC. It yields the protein CASSESSGDPSYNEQFF. V usage is TRBV10-1 and J usage is TRBJ2-1, with unresolved D. The CDR3 loop spans 17 amino acids. Trimming shortened V by 0 bases and J by 1 base, and 13 bases separated the two germline ends. Germline lookup yields CDR1 WNHNN and CDR2 SYGVQD (reference sequence).

The chain combines TRBV30 with TRBJ2-3; D gene ambiguous. Trimming cost V 0 bases and J 4 bases, with 8 bases left between them. There are 13 residues in the CDR3. Germline CDR1 and CDR2: GTSNPN and SVGIG (reference sequence). Written as DNA, the CDR3 is TGTGCCTGGAGTGTAGCCGTGGCAGATACGCAGTATTTT. It is translated as CAWSVAVADTQYF.

The chain combines TRBV4-3 with TRBJ1-4; 8 bases are shared with TRBD1. The CDR3 is 20 amino acids. With 1 base clipped from V and 0 bases from J, the junction kept 13 bases outside the gene matches. Germline assignment: CDR1 LGHNA and CDR2 YSLEER. The CDR3 region is CASSQGSRTGLLATNEKLFF. The DNA of the CDR3 is TGCGCCAGCAGCCAAGGGTCCAGGACAGGGCTACTTGCAACTAATGAAAAACTGTTTTTT.